This T cell receptor beta chain was sequenced during a study of metastatic and nonmetastatic thyroid tumors. TCRdb re-called clones via MiXCR from the PCR reads. There are around 12,000 clones in the sample; approximately 35% occur only once, and about 10% lies in the top ten. This CDR3 spans 16 amino acids. After removal of 0 bases from V and 2 bases from J, the junction contained 2 bases not matched to a gene. Germline CDR1 SGHDT, CDR2 YYEEEE. Among the patients, none had received any treatment before thyroid surgery. This sequence originates from a female donor with papillary thyroid cancer or a benign thyroid nodule (not recorded which). Some clones in this sample may be carry-over from other donors' samples. Sequenced input: tumor tissue. V gene TRBV5-6 combines with J gene TRBJ2-5; 12 bases are shared with TRBD2. The CDR3 nucleotides are TGTGCCAGCAGCTTGGCGCTAGCGGGGGGGCAAGAGACCCAGTACTTC. It specifies CASSLALAGGQETQYF.